The next 25 T cell receptor beta chains were all read from a single sample in a study of blood T cell repertoires in COVID-19. Repertoires were generated with immunoSEQ multiplex PCR, while TCRdb's copy carries only in-frame clones and drops some. The sample lists roughly 74,000 clones; roughly 91% were seen once. The sample consisted of PBMCs or T cells enriched from blood (not recorded which). The source is a woman aged 45 to 65 with acute COVID-19.

V is TRBV30 and J is TRBJ2-2; D not certain. Germline CDR1 reads GTSNPN; CDR2 reads SVGIG (reference sequence). Trimming removed 4 bases at V and 6 bases at J, with 15 bases between. CDR3 length: 14 amino acids. CDR3 nucleotides: TGTGCCTGGACCCGTACTTGGAGCGCCGGGGAGCTGTTTTTT. Translating gives CAWTRTWSAGELFF.

V usage is TRBV6-1 and J usage is TRBJ2-5; 8 nucleotides match TRBD1. With V trimmed by 3 bases and J by 5 bases, 23 bases remained unmatched. Germline CDR1 is MNHNS and CDR2 is SASEGT. The length of the CDR3 is 20 residues. The CDR3 nucleotides read TGTGCCAGCAGTGAGGTCCATGGGACAGGCCAAGGACTGCTATGGGAGACCCAGTACTTC. Translated, it gives CASSEVHGTGQGLLWETQYF.

This clone was seen only once. This chain joins TRBV2 and TRBJ2-1; the match to TRBD2 covers 10 bases. This CDR3 comprises 16 residues. J was trimmed by 4 bases and V by 4 bases; bases with no gene match: 7. Germline CDR1 SNHLY, CDR2 FYNNEI. CDR3 loop: CASSGSLAGAYNEQFF. The DNA of the CDR3 is TGTGCCAGCAGTGGATCGCTAGCGGGAGCATACAATGAGCAGTTCTTC.

The gene calls are TRBV5-8 and TRBJ1-2; 9 positions match TRBD1. Germline trimming cut 0 bases from V and 8 bases from J; bases unmatched to any gene: 8. CDR3 length: 15 residues. The V gene's germline CDR1 is SGHTS and CDR2 YDEGEE. DNA of the CDR3: TGTGCCAGCAGCTTGGCTTTTGGGACAGGGATAGGCTACACCTTC. This translates into CASSLAFGTGIGYTF.

The CDR3 DNA reads TGTGCCAGCAGCTCGCCAGGGGAACCCTTTAATTCACCCCTCCACTTT. This sequence encodes CASSSPGEPFNSPLHF. The chain carries TRBV7-9 and TRBJ1-6, with a weak D call TRBD1 (6 bases). The CDR3 extends over 16 amino acids. In germline, CDR1 is SEHNR, CDR2 FQNEAQ (reference sequence). Trimming cost V 4 bases and J 6 bases, with 16 bases left between them.

The rearrangement uses TRBV9 and TRBJ1-5; the D gene is possibly TRBD1 (5 bases). Looked up from germline, CDR1 is SGDLS and CDR2 is YYNGEE. With 0 bases removed from V and 7 bases from J, the gap between germline ends came to 14 bases. This CDR3 comprises 15 residues. CDR3: CASSVGADRLQPQHF. CDR3 DNA sequence: TGTGCCAGCAGCGTAGGGGCAGACAGACTGCAGCCCCAGCATTTT. The entire variable domain, with the rest obtained from reference TRBV9 and TRBJ1-5, is as follows: DSGVTQTPKHLITATGQRVTLRCSPRSGDLSVYWYQQSLDQGLQFLIQYYNGEERAKGNILERFSAQQFPDLHSELNLSSLELGDSALYFCASSVGADRLQPQHFGDGTRLSIL.

The V call is TRBV7-2, the J call TRBJ2-1; D is unresolved. Trimming stripped 1 base from V and 8 bases from J, with 9 bases between. CDR3 size: 13 residues. Germline-derived CDR1 and CDR2 are SGHTA and FQGNSA. The CDR3 protein is CASSLVRRDEQFF. CDR3 nucleotide sequence: TGTGCCAGCAGCTTAGTTCGACGGGATGAGCAGTTCTTC.

The rearrangement uses TRBV27 and TRBJ1-5; a possible D gene is TRBD1 (6 bases). The V gene's germline CDR1 is MNHEY and CDR2 SMNVEV (reference sequence). The CDR3 totals 13 residues. The V end lost 3 bases, the J end lost 7 bases, and 10 bases lay between the germline ends. CDR3 loop: CASSFRGGQPQHF. DNA for the CDR3: TGTGCCAGCAGTTTTCGGGGGGGCCAGCCCCAGCATTTT.

The V gene is TRBV5-1, the J gene TRBJ2-1, with 8 bases matching TRBD1. Germline V gene lookup returns CDR1 SGHRS and CDR2 YFSETQ. The CDR3 is made up of 13 amino acids. After removal of 2 bases from V and 12 bases from J, the junction contained 7 bases not matched to a gene. CDR3 sequence reads: CASSLSRDRRQFF. The CDR3 nucleotides are TGCGCCAGCAGCTTATCTCGGGACAGGAGGCAGTTCTTC. Based on the CDR3 plus reference TRBV5-1 and TRBJ2-1, the full variable domain is KAGVTQTPRYLIKTRGQQVTLSCSPISGHRSVSWYQQTPGQGLQFLFEYFSETQRNKGNFPGRFSGRQFSNSRSEMNVSTLELGDSALYLCASSLSRDRRQFFGPGTRLTVL.

In its sample, this clone was seen once. V usage is TRBV5-1 and J usage is TRBJ2-2; TRBD2 agrees at 12 bases. V dropped 4 bases and J dropped 0; count of bases not matched to a gene: 13. The CDR3 totals 20 residues. Germline CDR1 SGHRS, CDR2 YFSETQ. CDR3 sequence (DNA): TGCGCCAGCAGCCCCAGGAGAGGGACTAGCGGGCCTGCGAACACCGGGGAGCTGTTTTTT. This gives the protein CASSPRRGTSGPANTGELFF.

The sample holds one count of this clone. This chain links TRBV27 with TRBJ1-2; 7 bases line up with TRBD1. V lost 6 bases to trimming and J lost 7 bases; unmatched junction nucleotides: 14. Germline V gene lookup returns CDR1 MNHEY and CDR2 SMNVEV (reference sequence). This CDR3 has 15 residues. The CDR3 coding sequence is TGTGCCAGCAGCTATTCGGACAGGCCCGTGCTTGGCTACACCTTC. This sequence encodes CASSYSDRPVLGYTF.

The genes are TRBV29-1 and TRBJ2-3, with 9 bases identical to TRBD2. Germline loops: CDR1 SQVTM, CDR2 ANQGSEA. The CDR3 consists of 15 residues. J lost 4 bases, V lost 4 bases, and 9 bases had no gene match. In nucleotides, the CDR3 is TGCAGCGTTGGCGGAGGAATAGCGGGAGCAGATACGCAGTATTTT. Translating gives CSVGGGIAGADTQYF.

The chain carries TRBV3-1 (or the pseudogene TRBV3-2) and TRBJ1-6; possible D gene TRBD1, 6 bases. The CDR3 is made up of 14 amino acids. V dropped 4 bases and J dropped 10 bases, with 14 bases sitting between them. CDR1 LGHDT and CDR2 YNNKEL come from the germline V gene (reference sequence). The CDR3 nucleotides are TGTGCCAGCAGCCTACGAGGGGGGGCGTCACCCCTCCACTTT. Translation: CASSLRGGASPLHF.

This chain connects TRBV27 to TRBJ2-7; tentatively, D is TRBD1 (5 bases). The CDR3 has 14 residues. The germline V and J ends were trimmed by 1 base and 4 bases, with 11 bases remaining between them. Germline CDR1 is MNHEY and CDR2 is SMNVEV (reference sequence). The CDR3 is CASSLWGGEYEQYF. The CDR3 DNA reads TGTGCCAGCAGTTTATGGGGCGGAGAATACGAGCAGTACTTC.

The chain employs TRBV27 and TRBJ1-6; D is perhaps TRBD1 (6 bases). The CDR3 covers 15 residues. Germline V gives CDR1 MNHEY, CDR2 SMNVEV (reference sequence). The germline V and J ends were trimmed by 2 bases and 4 bases, with 9 bases remaining between them. The CDR3 DNA sequence: TGTGCCAGCAGTTTAAGGGGACAATATAATTCACCCCTCCACTTT. Amino acids: CASSLRGQYNSPLHF.

This clone was observed once. The chain employs TRBV13 and TRBJ2-3; 11 bases are shared with TRBD2. Per the germline V gene, CDR1 is PRHDT and CDR2 is FYEKMQ (reference sequence). Trimming took 0 bases from V and 5 from J; bases not matched to a gene: 4. The CDR3 contains 16 residues. CDR3 sequence reads: CASSLGLAGVGDTQYF. The CDR3 DNA follows: TGTGCCAGCAGCTTAGGACTAGCGGGAGTTGGAGATACGCAGTATTTT.

The table lists this clone with a count of one. The gene calls are TRBV3-1 (or the pseudogene TRBV3-2) and TRBJ1-5; TRBD1 is a possible D gene (5 bases). Trimming removed 7 bases from V and 11 bases from J, with 24 bases in between. CDR1 is LGHDT, CDR2 YNNKEL, per germline (reference sequence). This CDR3 is built from 15 residues. CDR3 sequence: CASKGFRVPWEAQHF. CDR3 in DNA: TGTGCCAGCAAGGGATTCAGGGTCCCGTGGGAGGCCCAGCATTTT.

The chain is built from TRBV10-3 and TRBJ2-7, with 9 bases identical to TRBD1. Germline V gene data show CDR1 as ENHRY and CDR2 as SYGVKD. This CDR3 has 15 residues. The V gene end was trimmed by 6 bases and the J gene end by 6 bases; junction bases not matched to a gene: 12. For the CDR3, the DNA is TGTGCCATCAGGAAGGTTTCCGGGACAGGGACCGAGCAGTACTTC. This gives the protein CAIRKVSGTGTEQYF.

V is TRBV9 and J is TRBJ2-4, with 12 positions matching TRBD2. The V segment lost 0 bases and the J segment 1 base; nucleotides outside the gene matches: 14. The CDR3 spans 21 residues. From germline, CDR1 is SGDLS and CDR2 YYNGEE. The CDR3 DNA is TGTGCCAGCAGCGTAGATTCTAGCGGGAGGGCCTCGGGGCTCGCCAAAAACATTCAGTACTTC. This sequence encodes CASSVDSSGRASGLAKNIQYF.

The chain joins TRBV21-1 to TRBJ2-7; the D call of TRBD1 is as the table states it, not checked on the DNA. TRBV21-1 is shown as a pseudogene. The CDR3 has 18 amino acids. CDR3 nucleotide sequence: TGTGCCAGCAGCAAAGGGACCGACAGGGGGTTAGGGTCCTACGAGCAGTACTTC. Translating gives CASSKGTDRGLGSYEQYF.

This rearrangement joins TRBV6-1 to TRBJ2-7; 7 bases match TRBD1. Germline CDR1 and CDR2: MNHNS and SASEGT. The ends lost 3 bases at V and 2 bases at J; junction bases unmatched: 4. The CDR3 has 14 amino acids. CDR3 nucleotide sequence: TGTGCCAGCAGTGATCTCAGGGGGACCTACGAGCAGTACTTC. This codes for CASSDLRGTYEQYF.

This sequence joins TRBV5-6 and TRBJ1-5; unclear D gene. Germline CDR1 SGHDT, CDR2 YYEEEE. The CDR3 runs to 17 residues. Trimming left V 4 bases short and J 5 bases short, with 22 bases between. The CDR3 nucleotides read TGTGCCAGCAGCCTCCGACTGGTCACGCGGGCGGATCAGCCCCAGCATTTT. Translation: CASSLRLVTRADQPQHF.

This chain links TRBV6-5 with TRBJ1-6, with TRBD1 matching over 9 bases. The CDR3 extends over 14 amino acids. Germline lookup yields CDR1 MNHEY and CDR2 SVGAGI. V shed 5 bases, J shed 6 bases, and the junction held 2 bases outside the gene matches. The CDR3 here is CASSPTGGNSPLHF. CDR3 DNA sequence: TGTGCCAGCAGTCCGACAGGGGGTAATTCACCCCTCCACTTT.

This chain links TRBV3-1 (or the pseudogene TRBV3-2) with TRBJ1-5; 10 nucleotides align to TRBD1. Trimming removed 0 bases from V and 10 bases from J; junction bases left unmatched: 6. Germline-derived CDR1 and CDR2 are LGHDT and YNNKEL (reference sequence). There are 15 residues in the CDR3. The CDR3 protein is CASSQDPGQGTPQHF. The CDR3 DNA follows: TGTGCCAGCAGCCAAGATCCGGGACAGGGGACACCCCAGCATTTT.

CDR3 nucleotides: TGTGCCAGCAGCTCGGGGGGACACCCTATGAACACTGAAGCTTTCTTT. Protein sequence: CASSSGGHPMNTEAFF. This sequence joins TRBV5-4 and TRBJ1-1, with D possibly TRBD1 on 6 matching bases. Germline V gene lookup returns CDR1 SGHNT and CDR2 YYREEE (reference sequence). The CDR3 is 16 residues long. V was pared by 3 bases and J by 0 bases, with 15 bases between.